This T cell receptor beta chain came from a study of control samples from healthy donors and cancer patients. This CDR3 comprises 18 residues. CDR1 and CDR2 (germline): SGDLS, YYNGEE. Produced via immunoSEQ multiplex PCR; TCRdb's table is partial and in-frame only. This sample has about 73,000 clones; roughly 87% occur once, and the top ten carry about 4%. This clone has a single count. At one end the junction does not follow the germline gene, possibly because of a read error. Sequencing used blood. This clonotype originated in a woman between 50 and 59 years old in good health. The chain combines TRBV9 with TRBJ2-2, with 8 bases identical to TRBD2. The CDR3 loop is CASSVAPGGPSNTGELLF. The CDR3 DNA reads as TGTGCCAGCAGCGTAGCCCCGGGAGGGCCCTCAAACACCGGGGAGCTGCTTTTT.